Below are 4 T cell receptor beta chains sequenced from a single sample in a study of PD-L1 blockade in urothelial cancer. The sample's time point: peripheral blood 6 weeks after treatment start. The protocol was immunoSEQ multiplex PCR, while the TCRdb copy is restricted to in-frame clones and leaves out a portion. The sample yields tens of thousands of clones, around 86% seen once. The source was PBMCs, collected around atezolizumab (anti-PD-L1) treatment. All receptors come from a man between 60 and 75 years old with urothelial cancer.

The CDR3 DNA reads TGTGCCAGCAGAACCCCCTCGTTAGGGGGCAGCCACGAGCAGTACTTC. Translating gives CASRTPSLGGSHEQYF. The chain is built from TRBV28 and TRBJ2-7; 7 bases align to TRBD1. The CDR3 contains 16 residues. From germline, CDR1 is MDHEN and CDR2 SYDVKM. J was trimmed by 5 bases and V by 6 bases; bases with no gene match: 16.

The chain recombines TRBV9 with TRBJ2-7, with D hard to call. The germline CDR1 and CDR2 sequences are SGDLS and YYNGEE. With 0 bases removed from V and 2 bases from J, the gap between germline ends came to 9 bases. The CDR3 spans 14 residues. The CDR3 is CASSVANGAYEQYF. As DNA, the CDR3 is TGTGCCAGCAGCGTAGCTAACGGAGCCTACGAGCAGTACTTC.

This sequence joins TRBV9 and TRBJ2-5; 8 nucleotides line up with TRBD2. Per germline, CDR1 SGDLS and CDR2 YYNGEE. Germline trimming cut 0 bases from V and 5 bases from J; bases unmatched to any gene: 6. CDR3 size: 15 residues. Here the CDR3 reads CASSVVGLAGETQYF. The CDR3 bases are TGTGCCAGCAGCGTAGTAGGACTAGCAGGGGAGACCCAGTACTTC.

The chain joins TRBV5-1 to TRBJ1-1; D is undetermined. The CDR3 is 14 residues long. Trimming removed 3 bases at V and 1 base at J, with 10 bases between. Germline CDR1 SGHRS, CDR2 YFSETQ. CDR3 residues: CASSSQHRNTEAFF. As DNA, the CDR3 is TGCGCCAGCAGCTCCCAACACAGGAACACTGAAGCTTTCTTT.